These T cell receptor beta chains were read from a single sample in a study of T cell changes during pregnancy in multiple sclerosis. Sequencing was performed with immunoSEQ multiplex PCR; in TCRdb, only in-frame clones are kept and a portion is missing. The sample yields 20,000 to 25,000 clones, 85% to 95% seen once. Here the sequenced sample was CD8+ T cells from peripheral blood mononuclear cells, taken in the third trimester of pregnancy. The receptors here all came from a female donor with multiple sclerosis, enrolled in a pregnancy study. Both conserved end residues are part of each CDR3. Fields, in order: J gene, clone size, D gene, V gene, CDR3 DNA, CDR3 protein. D genes are given only for firm matches. The size of a clone is reported for some rows only, either as once, few or many, or as a class for expanded clones.

j_gene: TRBJ2-7; abundance: -; d_gene: TRBD1; v_gene: TRBV18; CDR3nt: TGTGCCAGCTCACCCCCTACAGGGGTCTACGAGCAGTACTTC; CDR3aa: CASSPPTGVYEQYF
j_gene: TRBJ2-5; abundance: -; d_gene: -; v_gene: TRBV7-9; CDR3nt: TGTGCCAGCAGCTTATCTACCCAAGAGACCCAGTACTTC; CDR3aa: CASSLSTQETQYF
j_gene: TRBJ2-7; abundance: few; d_gene: -; v_gene: TRBV6-5; CDR3nt: TGTGCCAGCAGTTTTCAAGCGGAGGGGGCATCTCACGAGCAGTACTTC; CDR3aa: CASSFQAEGASHEQYF
j_gene: TRBJ2-1; abundance: -; d_gene: TRBD2; v_gene: TRBV6-5; CDR3nt: TGTGCCAGCAGTTTTAGCGGGGGATACAATGAGCAGTTCTTC; CDR3aa: CASSFSGGYNEQFF
j_gene: TRBJ1-2; abundance: -; d_gene: -; v_gene: TRBV30; CDR3nt: TGTGCCTGGGGGTACAGCACTAACTATGGCTACACCTTC; CDR3aa: CAWGYSTNYGYTF
j_gene: TRBJ2-1; abundance: -; d_gene: -; v_gene: TRBV9; CDR3nt: TGTGCCAGCAGCTTTTACGTCGGGGGGCCAGATGAGCAGTTCTTC; CDR3aa: CASSFYVGGPDEQFF
j_gene: TRBJ2-3; abundance: -; d_gene: -; v_gene: TRBV28; CDR3nt: TGTGCCAGCAGTTTAGACAGCCCGGTGGATACGCAGTATTTT; CDR3aa: CASSLDSPVDTQYF
j_gene: TRBJ2-7; abundance: -; d_gene: TRBD2; v_gene: TRBV29-1; CDR3nt: TGCAGCGTTGAACTTAGGGAGGGTACCCCCTACGAGCAGTACTTC; CDR3aa: CSVELREGTPYEQYF
j_gene: TRBJ2-7; abundance: -; d_gene: -; v_gene: TRBV5-8; CDR3nt: TGCGCCAGCAGCCAAGAATCGGGGGGCGCCTACGAGCAGTACTTC; CDR3aa: CASSQESGGAYEQYF
j_gene: TRBJ1-1; abundance: -; d_gene: -; v_gene: TRBV13; CDR3nt: TGTGCCAGCAGCCCGACGGAGGTCAGAAACACTGAAGCTTTCTTT; CDR3aa: CASSPTEVRNTEAFF
j_gene: TRBJ2-5; abundance: once; d_gene: TRBD2; v_gene: TRBV9; CDR3nt: TGTGCCAGCAGCGCCTCAACTAGCGGGGGGCCAGAGACCCAGTACTTC; CDR3aa: CASSASTSGGPETQYF
j_gene: TRBJ2-1; abundance: -; d_gene: TRBD2; v_gene: TRBV11-3; CDR3nt: TGTGCCAGCAGCGTGGGGGCGGCGGGAGGGGACGGTGAGCAGTTCTTC; CDR3aa: CASSVGAAGGDGEQFF
j_gene: TRBJ2-1; abundance: once; d_gene: -; v_gene: TRBV7-9; CDR3nt: TGTGCCAGCAGCTTAGCGGGGGGGCCCGATGAGCAGTTCTTC; CDR3aa: CASSLAGGPDEQFF
j_gene: TRBJ2-6; abundance: -; d_gene: TRBD1; v_gene: TRBV7-9; CDR3nt: TGTGCCAGCATCCAGAGGACAGGGCTGTCCCTCTCTGGGGCCAACGTCCTGACTTTC; CDR3aa: CASIQRTGLSLSGANVLTF
j_gene: TRBJ2-3; abundance: -; d_gene: -; v_gene: TRBV27; CDR3nt: TGTGCCAGCAGTTTATCGGTGGCTCGCTCCCCAGATACGCAGTATTTT; CDR3aa: CASSLSVARSPDTQYF
j_gene: TRBJ2-5; abundance: -; d_gene: TRBD2; v_gene: TRBV2; CDR3nt: TGTGCCAGCAGTGAAGCCGGGAGGGAGGAGACCCAGTACTTC; CDR3aa: CASSEAGREETQYF
j_gene: TRBJ1-2; abundance: -; d_gene: -; v_gene: TRBV5-1; CDR3nt: TGCGCCAGCAGCTTGGGGACAGAAATTAGTGGCTATGGCTACACCTTC; CDR3aa: CASSLGTEISGYGYTF
j_gene: TRBJ2-3; abundance: -; d_gene: -; v_gene: TRBV2; CDR3nt: TGTGCCAGCAGTGAACCCGGGGTATCCACAGATACGCAGTATTTT; CDR3aa: CASSEPGVSTDTQYF
j_gene: TRBJ2-2; abundance: -; d_gene: TRBD1; v_gene: TRBV7-2; CDR3nt: TGTGCCAGCAGGTACCCCGGACAGGGTCGGAGTCCCGGGGAGCTGTTTTTT; CDR3aa: CASRYPGQGRSPGELFF
j_gene: TRBJ2-2; abundance: -; d_gene: -; v_gene: TRBV7-8; CDR3nt: TGTGCTACTAGTGAGAACACCGGGGAGCTGTTTTTT; CDR3aa: CATSENTGELFF
j_gene: TRBJ1-2; abundance: -; d_gene: -; v_gene: TRBV19; CDR3nt: TGTGCCAGTAGTAACAGGGTGGATGGCTACACCTTC; CDR3aa: CASSNRVDGYTF
j_gene: TRBJ2-1; abundance: -; d_gene: TRBD2; v_gene: TRBV27; CDR3nt: TGTGCCAGCCTGGGACTAGCGGGAGTGGGCGAGCAGTTCTTC; CDR3aa: CASLGLAGVGEQFF
j_gene: TRBJ2-1; abundance: large; d_gene: -; v_gene: TRBV9; CDR3nt: TGTGCCAGCAGCGGATTCGGGTGGGGCCCCTACAATGAGCAGTTCTTC; CDR3aa: CASSGFGWGPYNEQFF
j_gene: TRBJ2-7; abundance: -; d_gene: TRBD2; v_gene: TRBV27; CDR3nt: TGTGCCAGCAGTGCGACTAGCTTAAGCTCCTACGAGCAGTACTTC; CDR3aa: CASSATSLSSYEQYF
j_gene: TRBJ1-5; abundance: -; d_gene: -; v_gene: TRBV27; CDR3nt: TGTGCCAGCAGTTACGGGTCAGATAGCAATCAGCCCCAGCATTTT; CDR3aa: CASSYGSDSNQPQHF
j_gene: TRBJ2-1; abundance: -; d_gene: TRBD1; v_gene: TRBV6-1; CDR3nt: TGTGCCAGCAGGGGACAGGGTCCCGAGCAGTTCTTC; CDR3aa: CASRGQGPEQFF
j_gene: TRBJ1-4; abundance: -; d_gene: TRBD1; v_gene: TRBV4-2; CDR3nt: TGTGCCAGCAGCCAAGTAGGGGACAGGGGGGGCCCTCTTAATGAAAAACTGTTTTTT; CDR3aa: CASSQVGDRGGPLNEKLFF
j_gene: TRBJ2-2; abundance: -; d_gene: -; v_gene: TRBV6-5; CDR3nt: TGTGCCAGCAGTTACAGCCCCCGGGGGACCACCGGGGAGCTGTTTTTT; CDR3aa: CASSYSPRGTTGELFF
j_gene: TRBJ1-6; abundance: -; d_gene: -; v_gene: TRBV6-4; CDR3nt: TGTGCCAGCAGCCGGTCCGGGGAAAAATCACCCCTCCACTTT; CDR3aa: CASSRSGEKSPLHF
j_gene: TRBJ2-7; abundance: -; d_gene: TRBD1; v_gene: TRBV7-9; CDR3nt: TGTGCCAGCAGCCTCGGGACAGGGAACTCCGAGCAGTACTTC; CDR3aa: CASSLGTGNSEQYF
j_gene: TRBJ1-1; abundance: -; d_gene: TRBD1; v_gene: TRBV10-2; CDR3nt: TGCGCCAGCAGTCTTAATAGGGGGCGCACTGAAGCTTTCTTT; CDR3aa: CASSLNRGRTEAFF
j_gene: TRBJ2-7; abundance: -; d_gene: -; v_gene: TRBV5-4; CDR3nt: TGTGCCAGCAGCCCGGGAGCGGACGGTATGAACTACGAGCAGTACTTC; CDR3aa: CASSPGADGMNYEQYF
j_gene: TRBJ2-1; abundance: -; d_gene: TRBD2; v_gene: TRBV19; CDR3nt: TGTGCCAGTACCCCCCTAGCGGGCCAATCCCATGAGCAGTTCTTC; CDR3aa: CASTPLAGQSHEQFF